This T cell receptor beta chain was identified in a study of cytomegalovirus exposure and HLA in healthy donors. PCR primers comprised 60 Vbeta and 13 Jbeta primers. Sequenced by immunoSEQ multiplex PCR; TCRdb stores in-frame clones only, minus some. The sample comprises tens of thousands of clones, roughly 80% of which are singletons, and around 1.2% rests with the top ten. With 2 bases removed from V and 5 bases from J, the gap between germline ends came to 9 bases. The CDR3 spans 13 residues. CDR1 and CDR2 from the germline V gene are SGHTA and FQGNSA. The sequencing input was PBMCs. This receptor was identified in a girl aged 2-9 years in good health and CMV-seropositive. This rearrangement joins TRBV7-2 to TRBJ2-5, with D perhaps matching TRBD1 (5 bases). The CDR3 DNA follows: TGTGCCAGCAGCTTAAGGGGTGGGGAGACCCAGTACTTC. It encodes CASSLRGGETQYF.